This TCR beta chain was recovered during a study of blood T cell repertoires in COVID-19. Across the study: The analysed material was cDNA or gDNA that came from T cells, B-cell-depleted T cells, or PBMCs.

Germline CDR1 is KGHSH and CDR2 is LQKENI. The CDR3 sequence is 14 residues long. After removal of 3 bases from V and 5 bases from J, the junction contained 3 bases not matched to a gene. Living in roughly 23 US areas, the participants were between roughly 18 and 89 years of age. Authors' analysis steps: Reference gene primer amplification gave estimated nucleated cell counts. Sequencing used immunoSEQ multiplex PCR; TCRdb keeps in-frame clones, though not all of them. The DNA was the basis for D and trimming; V, J and clone size are from that table. The sample carries some 270,000 clones, roughly 81% recorded once.

This chain connects TRBV18 to TRBJ2-7; 11 nucleotides align to TRBD1. Sequenced input: PBMCs or T cells enriched from blood (not recorded which). This TCR was recovered from a woman in her forties or fifties who had been exposed to COVID-19. CDR3 region: CASSPRDRGNEQYF. For the CDR3, the DNA is TGTGCCAGCTCACCCCGGGACAGGGGGAACGAGCAGTACTTC.